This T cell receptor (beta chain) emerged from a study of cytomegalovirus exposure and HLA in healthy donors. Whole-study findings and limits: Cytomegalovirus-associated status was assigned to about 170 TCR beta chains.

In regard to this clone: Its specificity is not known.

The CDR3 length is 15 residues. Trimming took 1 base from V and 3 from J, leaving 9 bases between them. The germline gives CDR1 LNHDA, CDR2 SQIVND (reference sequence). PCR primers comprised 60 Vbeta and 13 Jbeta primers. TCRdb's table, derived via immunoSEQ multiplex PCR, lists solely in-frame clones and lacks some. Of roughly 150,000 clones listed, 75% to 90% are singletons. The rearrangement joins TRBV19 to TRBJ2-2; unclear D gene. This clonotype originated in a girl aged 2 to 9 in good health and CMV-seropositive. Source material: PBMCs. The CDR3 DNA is TGTGCCAGTAGTATAGCGTCGGGTTACACCGGGGAGCTGTTTTTT. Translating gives CASSIASGYTGELFF.